Sequencing of this T cell receptor beta chain was carried out in a study of T cells in Graves' hyperthyroidism and ophthalmopathy. The CDR3 regions of TCR beta were amplified from RNA transcripts. The HTBI primer set was used in a first-round RT-PCR of the TCR CDR3. TCRdb recomputed calls from the multiplex PCR reads with MiXCR, one row per CDR3 protein. The sample has about 52,000 distinct CDR3 sequences, around half seen once; the top ten hold roughly 9.1%. Whole-study results and caveats: Separation of ophthalmopathy from stable hyperthyroidism was achieved by a 13 V-J model.

Concerning this clonotype: Its antigen is currently unknown.

V lost 1 base to trimming and J lost 5 bases; unmatched junction nucleotides: 2. The germline CDR1 and CDR2 sequences are SGHTA and FQGNSA. The CDR3 is 16 residues long. The material sequenced was blood. The chain employs TRBV7-2 and TRBJ2-5, with 15 bases lining up with TRBD2. The source of this sequence is a woman aged 45-65 years with Graves' ophthalmopathy. The CDR3 reads CASSLGTSGGAETQYF. The CDR3 DNA reads as TGTGCCAGCAGCTTAGGGACTAGCGGGGGGGCCGAGACCCAGTACTTC.